This T cell receptor (beta chain) was sequenced for a study of T-cell memory formation after mild COVID-19. Overall study findings and caveats: Day 37-peaking second-wave clones had unconfirmed SARS-CoV-2 specificity. Chiefly within CM and EM were the contracting CD4+ clones; CD8+ ones were within EMRA. From day 15 to 85, contracting clones were balanced between CD4 and CD8, whereas later expanders leaned toward CD4+.

V was pared by 6 bases and J by 4 bases, with 12 bases between. The CDR3 is 13 amino acids. As to this clonotype: Its antigen is as yet unknown.

Sample barcodes and UMIs were carried by the TCR alpha and TCR beta cDNA libraries that 5'RACE generated with constant-segment primers. In TCRdb, the 5' RACE reads were re-called with MiXCR into one record per CDR3 protein. Of about 180,000 distinct CDR3 sequences listed, 18% were seen once; the top ten hold 3.9%. This receptor was identified in a man between 18 and 29 years old who had mild COVID-19 (a few samples of this study predate the infection). Cell type and time point are not known. V usage is TRBV12-3 or TRBV12-4 and J usage is TRBJ2-5; D may be TRBD2 (6 bases). Source material: PBMCs or a T cell subset sorted from them (not recorded which). The DNA for the CDR3 is TGTGCCAGCAGGCCACGCGGGGTAGAGACCCAGTACTTC. Translating gives CASRPRGVETQYF.